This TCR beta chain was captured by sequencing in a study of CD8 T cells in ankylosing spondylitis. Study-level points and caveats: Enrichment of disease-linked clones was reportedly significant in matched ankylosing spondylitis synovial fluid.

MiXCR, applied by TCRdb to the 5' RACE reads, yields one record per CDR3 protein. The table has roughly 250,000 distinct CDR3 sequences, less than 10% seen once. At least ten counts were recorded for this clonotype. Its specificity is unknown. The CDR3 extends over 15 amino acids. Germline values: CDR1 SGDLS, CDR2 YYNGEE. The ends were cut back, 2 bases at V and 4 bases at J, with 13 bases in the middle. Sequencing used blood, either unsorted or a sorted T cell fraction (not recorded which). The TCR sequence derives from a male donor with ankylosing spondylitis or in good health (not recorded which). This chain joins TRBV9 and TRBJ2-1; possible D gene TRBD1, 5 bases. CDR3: CASSVAGFPYNEQFF. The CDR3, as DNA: TGTGCCAGCAGCGTTGCAGGGTTCCCTTACAATGAGCAGTTCTTC.